The 23 T cell receptor beta chains below all came from one sample that was sequenced in a study of blood T cell repertoires in COVID-19. Generated by immunoSEQ multiplex PCR, the TCRdb table keeps only in-frame clones and is missing some. The sample has around 250,000 clones; 80% to 90% are singletons. The source material was PBMCs or T cells enriched from blood (not recorded which). These receptors came from a man between 18 and 35 years old who had recovered from COVID-19.

This chain uses TRBV9 with TRBJ2-1; D is undetermined. Germline V CDR1 and CDR2: SGDLS, YYNGEE. The CDR3 has 13 residues. Trimming pared 4 bases from V and 11 bases from J, leaving 16 bases between. The CDR3 is CASSPEVTNQQFF. The CDR3 DNA follows: TGTGCCAGCAGCCCAGAGGTAACTAATCAGCAGTTCTTC.

V and J are TRBV6-5 and TRBJ1-6, with D maybe TRBD1 (5 bases). This CDR3 spans 15 amino acids. Trimming pared 7 bases from V and 10 bases from J, leaving 20 bases between. Germline CDR1 and CDR2: MNHEY and SVGAGI. The chain's CDR3 is CASKPTAGVGSPLHF. CDR3 bases: TGTGCCAGCAAGCCCACTGCGGGGGTCGGGTCACCCCTCCACTTT.

The chain combines TRBV11-1 with TRBJ2-1; 8 bases align to TRBD1. Germline assignment: CDR1 SGHAT and CDR2 FQDESV (reference sequence). CDR3 length: 16 residues. Losses at the gene ends were 5 bases for V and 2 bases for J; bases not matched to a gene: 8. Written as DNA, the CDR3 is TGTGCCAGCAGCCGAGACAGGGGTACCCCCTACAATGAGCAGTTCTTC. Amino acid sequence: CASSRDRGTPYNEQFF.

CDR3 residues: CASSYSPGGGNTIYF. CDR3 DNA: TGTGCCAGCAGTTATTCGCCGGGGGGCGGAAACACCATATATTTT. The V call is TRBV6-5, the J call TRBJ1-3; TRBD1 is a possible D gene (6 bases). CDR1 is MNHEY, CDR2 SVGAGI, per germline. Trimming took 3 bases from V and 4 from J, leaving 13 bases between them. The CDR3 has 15 amino acids.

CDR3 sequence (DNA): TGTGCCAGCAGTTACCTCGTTAGCGGGGGGTTAGATGAGCAGTTCTTC. The encoded protein is CASSYLVSGGLDEQFF. The V gene is TRBV6-5, the J gene TRBJ2-1; 10 bases fit TRBD2. V was clipped by 2 bases and J by 8 bases; unmatched bases: 9. Germline assignment: CDR1 MNHEY and CDR2 SVGAGI. The CDR3 is made up of 16 amino acids.

V is TRBV2 and J is TRBJ2-1, with 9 bases matching TRBD1. The CDR3 totals 14 residues. With 5 bases clipped from V and 7 bases from J, the junction kept 6 bases outside the gene matches. Germline V gene lookup returns CDR1 SNHLY and CDR2 FYNNEI. Written as DNA, the CDR3 is TGTGCCAGCAGTCAACAGGGGGCGCGAAATGAGCAGTTCTTC. As protein: CASSQQGARNEQFF. Drawing the rest from reference TRBV2 and TRBJ2-1, the complete variable domain is EPEVTQTPSHQVTQMGQEVILRCVPISNHLYFYWYRQILGQKVEFLVSFYNNEISEKSEIFDDQFSVERPDGSNFTLKIRSTKLEDSAMYFCASSQQGARNEQFFGPGTRLTVL.

The chain uses TRBV6-1 and TRBJ1-3; D is undetermined. Trimming left V 2 bases short and J 0 bases short, with 11 bases between. This CDR3 has 16 residues. Germline V gene lookup returns CDR1 MNHNS and CDR2 SASEGT. CDR3 in DNA: TGTGCCAGCAGTGAATTTAGCTTACTCTCTGGAAACACCATATATTTT. Translating gives CASSEFSLLSGNTIYF.

The chain recombines TRBV11-3 with TRBJ1-3; 7 bases agree with TRBD1. Per germline, CDR1 SGHNT and CDR2 YENEEA. J was trimmed by 3 bases and V by 5 bases; bases with no gene match: 4. The CDR3 covers 14 residues. In DNA form, the CDR3 reads TGTGCCAGCAGCACCACAGGGGTTGGAAACACCATATATTTT. Encoded protein: CASSTTGVGNTIYF.

This clone was observed a single time. The chain carries TRBV19 and TRBJ1-2; D may be TRBD1 (6 bases). The CDR3 loop spans 17 amino acids. The germline V gene encodes CDR1 LNHDA and CDR2 SQIVND (reference sequence). V gave up 7 bases and J gave up 5 bases, with 26 bases separating them. In DNA, the CDR3 is TGTGCCAGTACTTGGACAGAGATGGACCGGATCGGATATGGCTACACCTTC. The encoded protein is CASTWTEMDRIGYGYTF.

This rearrangement joins TRBV7-9 to TRBJ1-5, with D perhaps matching TRBD1 (5 bases). From germline, CDR1 is SEHNR and CDR2 FQNEAQ (reference sequence). Trimming stripped 1 base from V and 0 bases from J, with 13 bases between. This CDR3 is built from 17 residues. The CDR3 region has the DNA TGTGCCAGCAGCTTAGGGGGCGGCAGAGCTAGCAATCAGCCCCAGCATTTT. Protein sequence: CASSLGGGRASNQPQHF.

J is TRBJ2-2 and V is TRBV2; D is perhaps TRBD1 (6 bases). The CDR3 has 15 residues. The V gene lost 3 bases and the J gene lost 4 bases, with 12 bases spanning the gap. From germline, CDR1 is SNHLY and CDR2 FYNNEI. The DNA of the CDR3 is TGTGCCAGCAGTGACTGGGGGCGCGGCACCGGGGAGCTGTTTTTT. Protein sequence: CASSDWGRGTGELFF.

This chain links TRBV6-5 with TRBJ2-1; D may be TRBD2 (5 bases). V was clipped by 5 bases and J by 9 bases, with 17 bases between them. This CDR3 region has 14 residues. Germline V gene sequence: CDR1 MNHEY, CDR2 SVGAGI. The CDR3 bases are TGTGCCAGCAGTATTGAGGCTAGCAAAGGTGAGCAGTTCTTC. Translated: CASSIEASKGEQFF.

The chain joins TRBV12-5 to TRBJ1-5; 7 nucleotides match TRBD1. Trimming took 3 bases from V and 7 from J; bases not matched to a gene: 6. CDR1 and CDR2 from the germline V gene are LGHNT and FRNRAP. There are 14 residues in the CDR3. As DNA, the CDR3 is TGTGCTAGTGGTTTCCCAGACAGGGACCAGCCCCAGCATTTT. It yields the protein CASGFPDRDQPQHF.

The table lists this clone with a few counts. The chain combines TRBV7-9 with TRBJ1-1; 8 nucleotides match TRBD1. This CDR3 contains 16 residues. In germline, CDR1 is SEHNR, CDR2 FQNEAQ (reference sequence). J lost 5 bases, V lost 5 bases, and 13 bases had no gene match. The chain's CDR3 is CASSRTAGTGLTEAFF. The DNA of the CDR3 is TGTGCCAGCAGCCGTACCGCCGGGACAGGTCTTACTGAAGCTTTCTTT.

V gene TRBV7-9 combines with J gene TRBJ1-6, with TRBD1 identical over 7 bases. This CDR3 is 17 amino acids long. Germline-derived CDR1 and CDR2 are SEHNR and FQNEAQ (reference sequence). V lost 1 base to trimming and J lost 9 bases; unmatched junction nucleotides: 12. CDR3 sequence reads: CASSLGSAGQVGSPLHF. The CDR3 nucleotides read TGTGCCAGCAGCTTAGGGAGTGCCGGACAGGTCGGTTCACCCCTCCACTTT.

The chain couples TRBV23-1 to TRBJ2-3, with D perhaps TRBD2 (6 bases). Being an ORF, TRBV23-1 has a function that is uncertain. The length of the CDR3 is 17 residues. V lost 1 base and J 4 bases, leaving 18 bases between the germline ends. CDR3 DNA: TGCGCCAGCAGTCAATATGGGCTCGGGGGTTGCTCAGATACGCAGTATTTT. Encoded protein: CASSQYGLGGCSDTQYF.

The genes are TRBV12-5 and TRBJ2-7; the match to TRBD1 covers 9 bases. Germline V gene lookup returns CDR1 LGHNT and CDR2 FRNRAP. V lost 6 bases and J lost 0; bases outside the gene matches: 12. The CDR3 length is 17 residues. The CDR3 reads CASGWDRALGISYEQYF. Written as DNA, the CDR3 is TGTGCTAGTGGATGGGACAGGGCTTTGGGGATCTCCTACGAGCAGTACTTC.

The V gene is TRBV28, the J gene TRBJ1-1, with a weak D call TRBD1 (5 bases). V was shortened by 3 bases and J by 2 bases, with 13 bases between the two germline ends. This CDR3 is built from 15 residues. CDR1 and CDR2 from the germline V gene are MDHEN and SYDVKM. The CDR3 spells CASSLGQTLNTEAFF. In DNA form, the CDR3 reads TGTGCCAGCAGTTTGGGGCAGACACTAAACACTGAAGCTTTCTTT.

The rearrangement uses TRBV5-4 and TRBJ2-3, with D tentatively TRBD2 (6 bases). This CDR3 has 15 residues. With 5 bases removed from V and 5 bases from J, the gap between germline ends came to 18 bases. Germline values: CDR1 SGHNT, CDR2 YYREEE (reference sequence). The CDR3 region has the DNA TGTGCCAGCAGGACGACCGGGACTCCAGGAGATACGCAGTATTTT. This sequence encodes CASRTTGTPGDTQYF.

The chain couples TRBV7-9 to TRBJ2-2, with TRBD2 as a possible D gene (6 bases). V lost 5 bases, J lost 0 bases, and 16 bases lay in between. CDR1 is SEHNR and CDR2 is FQNEAQ in the germline V gene (reference sequence). The CDR3 is 17 amino acids. The CDR3 loop is CASSLNSGTSNTGELFF. CDR3 sequence (DNA): TGTGCCAGCAGCCTAAATTCCGGGACTTCGAACACCGGGGAGCTGTTTTTT. The variable domain in full, completed from reference TRBV7-9 and TRBJ2-2, reads DTGVSQNPRHKITKRGQNVTFRCDPISEHNRLYWYRQTLGQGPEFLTYFQNEAQLEKSRLLSDRFSAERPKGSFSTLEIQRTEQGDSAMYLCASSLNSGTSNTGELFFGEGSRLTVL.

The rearrangement links TRBV12-2 to TRBJ1-2. TRBV12-2 is a pseudogene locus. This CDR3 has 17 residues. DNA for the CDR3: TGTGCAAGTCGCTTAGCGCGTTCAGCGACCTTGGGCTATGGCTACACCTTC. This encodes CASRLARSATLGYGYTF.

The chain employs TRBV30 and TRBJ1-2; 8 bases align to TRBD1. CDR3 length: 14 amino acids. Looked up from germline, CDR1 is GTSNPN and CDR2 is SVGIG (reference sequence). J was trimmed by 2 bases and V by 3 bases; bases with no gene match: 5. CDR3 DNA: TGTGCCTGGAGCAGGACAGGGTTCAACTATGGCTACACCTTC. Protein sequence: CAWSRTGFNYGYTF.

The chain has TRBV24-1 and TRBJ1-6; D gene ambiguous. V was clipped by 0 bases and J by 6 bases, with 5 bases between them. The CDR3 extends over 14 amino acids. CDR1 and CDR2 (germline): KGHDR, SFDVKD. CDR3 protein: CATSDLSRNSPLHF. As DNA, the CDR3 is TGTGCCACCAGTGATTTGTCGCGTAATTCACCCCTCCACTTT.